A single sample gave rise to the 25 T cell receptor beta chains below, sequenced in a study of cytomegalovirus exposure and HLA in healthy donors. Produced via immunoSEQ multiplex PCR; TCRdb's table is partial and in-frame only. This table holds over 200,000 clones, 80% to 90% found once. Input material: PBMCs. These receptor sequences come from a woman aged 18-29 years in good health and CMV-seronegative.

This sequence joins TRBV4-1 and TRBJ1-1; D might be TRBD1 (5 bases). The CDR3 spans 19 residues. The germline V gene has CDR1 MGHRA and CDR2 YSYEKL. Trimming left V 4 bases short and J 4 bases short, with 28 bases between. The CDR3 nucleotides are TGCGCCAGCAGCCCAAAAGGTGGAAGAGTCAGGGATGGTCGCACTGAAGCTTTCTTT. Amino acid sequence: CASSPKGGRVRDGRTEAFF.

This clone has a handful of counts. The chain uses TRBV25-1 and TRBJ2-7, with 7 bases aligning to TRBD1. CDR1 and CDR2 from the germline V gene are MGHDK and SYGVNS. Trimming took 2 bases from V and 0 from J; bases not matched to a gene: 10. The CDR3 spans 17 residues. The DNA for the CDR3 is TGTGCCAGCAGTGAAGTTAGGGACAGCCCTGTCTCCTACGAGCAGTACTTC. This encodes CASSEVRDSPVSYEQYF.

The rearrangement joins TRBV7-3 to TRBJ2-5; TRBD2 matches 8 bases. The CDR3 has 12 residues. Germline CDR1 and CDR2: SGHTA and FQGTGA. Unmatched junction bases numbered 6, after V lost 11 bases and J lost 4 bases. CDR3 residues: CALRAGGETQYF. CDR3 sequence (DNA): TGTGCCCTAAGGGCGGGAGGAGAGACCCAGTACTTC.

This clone was recorded a few times. The chain combines TRBV27 with TRBJ1-5; D not certain. The length of the CDR3 is 13 residues. Trimming removed 3 bases at V and 6 bases at J, with 9 bases between. Germline lookup yields CDR1 MNHEY and CDR2 SMNVEV (reference sequence). The CDR3, as DNA: TGTGCCAGCAGTTTGGAGGGAACTCAGCCCCAGCATTTT. This gives the protein CASSLEGTQPQHF.

The chain links TRBV30 to TRBJ1-1, with D tentatively TRBD1 (5 bases). Trimming stripped 3 bases from V and 4 bases from J, with 9 bases between. The V gene's germline CDR1 is GTSNPN and CDR2 SVGIG (reference sequence). CDR3 length equals 12 residues. The chain's CDR3 is CAWRGLATEAFF. In nucleotides, the CDR3 is TGTGCCTGGAGGGGGCTCGCCACTGAAGCTTTCTTT.

The chain joins TRBV6-1 to TRBJ1-2; no clear D. This CDR3 comprises 11 residues. From germline, CDR1 is MNHNS and CDR2 SASEGT. V was shortened by 5 bases and J by 8 bases, with 9 bases between the two germline ends. The CDR3 bases are TGTGCCAGCAGTTATAGAGGGGGCTACACCTTC. Amino acid sequence: CASSYRGGYTF.

The CDR3 bases are TGCGCCAGCAGTGAATACAGGGGCACTTCCGAGCAGTACTTC. Residues: CASSEYRGTSEQYF. The chain recombines TRBV10-1 with TRBJ2-7; 7 bases are a match to TRBD1. The CDR3 has 14 residues. Germline V CDR1 and CDR2: WNHNN, SYGVQD (reference sequence). J was trimmed by 6 bases and V by 3 bases; bases with no gene match: 8.

This clone appeared a single time. The J gene is TRBJ2-7, the V gene TRBV27; D gene uncertain. Germline V lookup: CDR1 MNHEY, CDR2 SMNVEV (reference sequence). This CDR3 has 16 amino acids. V lost 3 bases, J lost 3 bases, and 18 bases lay in between. DNA for the CDR3: TGTGCCAGCAGTTTGGGCCCCCGGCGTCTGAACTACGAGCAGTACTTC. Encoded protein: CASSLGPRRLNYEQYF.

The gene calls are TRBV28 and TRBJ2-7; 7 bases are a match to TRBD1. The CDR3 is 15 residues long. V trimming: 5 bases; J trimming: 1 base; junction bases outside the gene matches: 8. Germline CDR1 MDHEN, CDR2 SYDVKM. CDR3 sequence: CASSPQGEKSYEQYF. The CDR3, as DNA: TGTGCCAGCAGTCCTCAGGGGGAGAAGTCCTACGAGCAGTACTTC.

The chain uses TRBV13 and TRBJ1-1; D unresolved. Trimming left V 4 bases short and J 6 bases short, with 9 bases between. Per germline, CDR1 PRHDT and CDR2 FYEKMQ (reference sequence). The CDR3 is made up of 12 amino acids. CDR3: CASSSYGAEAFF. For the CDR3, the DNA is TGTGCCAGCAGCTCCTACGGGGCTGAAGCTTTCTTT.

V and J are TRBV30 and TRBJ2-7; D is uncertain. Trimming removed 2 bases at V and 2 bases at J, with 16 bases between. The CDR3 consists of 15 residues. Germline CDR1 and CDR2: GTSNPN and SVGIG (reference sequence). DNA for the CDR3: TGTGCCTGGAGTAGAATGAGTCCTATGCCCTACGAGCAGTACTTC. Its protein product is CAWSRMSPMPYEQYF.

The gene calls are TRBV19 and TRBJ2-2; D unclear. Germline CDR1 and CDR2: LNHDA and SQIVND (reference sequence). This CDR3 is 15 amino acids long. Trimming stripped 5 bases from V and 4 bases from J, with 14 bases between. Here the CDR3 DNA reads TGTGCCAGTAGTCCGACGGTGAGGAGCACCGGGGAGCTGTTTTTT. It translates to CASSPTVRSTGELFF.

The rearrangement uses TRBV19 and TRBJ2-7; D uncertain. This CDR3 has 13 amino acids. The V end was cut by 10 bases, the J end by 5 bases, with 18 bases between. Germline V lookup: CDR1 LNHDA, CDR2 SQIVND (reference sequence). This CDR3 is CATSLALYNEQYF. In DNA form, the CDR3 reads TGTGCCACCTCCCTGGCCTTATACAACGAGCAGTACTTC.

The chain has TRBV30 and TRBJ2-5, with 10 positions matching TRBD1. V was pared by 2 bases and J by 4 bases, with 13 bases of the junction left unmatched. Germline V gene sequence: CDR1 GTSNPN, CDR2 SVGIG (reference sequence). CDR3 length: 17 amino acids. The CDR3 DNA sequence: TGTGCCTGGAGTTGGCAACCGGGACAGGGGAGTAGAGAGACCCAGTACTTC. Translation: CAWSWQPGQGSRETQYF.

This clone has a single count. The V call is TRBV5-4, the J call TRBJ2-2; 8 nucleotides align to TRBD2. The junction had 3 bases not matched to a gene; V was cut back by 1 base and J by 4 bases. This CDR3 contains 15 residues. Germline CDR1 is SGHNT and CDR2 is YYREEE (reference sequence). The CDR3 nucleotides are TGTGCCAGCAGCTTGCGGGAGGGCGGCACCGGGGAGCTGTTTTTT. This codes for CASSLREGGTGELFF.

Comments on this clone: Compared with germline, one end of the junction differs, possibly owing to a read error. The V call is TRBV7-6, the J call TRBJ2-3; D possibly corresponds to TRBD1 (6 bases). Looked up from germline, CDR1 is SGHVS and CDR2 is FNYEAQ. This CDR3 has 14 amino acids. CDR3 sequence reads: CASTPEQGTDTQYF. CDR3 bases: TGTGCCAGCACCCCCGAACAGGGCACGGATACGCAGTATTTT.

The chain carries TRBV27 and TRBJ2-7, with 12 nucleotides matching TRBD2. CDR1 is MNHEY, CDR2 SMNVEV, per germline (reference sequence). V lost 4 bases to trimming and J lost 0 bases; unmatched junction nucleotides: 7. This CDR3 contains 17 residues. The CDR3 sequence: CASSSGLAGASSYEQYF. The CDR3 DNA follows: TGTGCCAGCAGTTCGGGACTAGCGGGCGCGAGCTCCTACGAGCAGTACTTC.

CDR3 protein: CASSEWDNLNTGELFF. CDR3 bases: TGTGCCAGCAGCGAATGGGACAACTTGAACACCGGGGAGCTGTTTTTT. The chain has TRBV9 and TRBJ2-2; D possibly corresponds to TRBD1 (6 bases). Germline V gives CDR1 SGDLS, CDR2 YYNGEE. The ends were cut back, 3 bases at V and 1 base at J, with 13 bases in the middle. The CDR3 is 16 amino acids.

The V and J genes are TRBV18 and TRBJ1-5; weak D call: TRBD1 (6 bases). V shed 4 bases and J shed 0 bases, with 7 bases lying between them. This CDR3 has 14 amino acids. Germline V lookup: CDR1 KGHSH, CDR2 LQKENI. CDR3 sequence reads: CASSLGHSNQPQHF. The CDR3 bases are TGTGCCAGCTCACTGGGACATAGCAATCAGCCCCAGCATTTT.

This clone was seen only a few times. The gene calls are TRBV4-1 and TRBJ1-1; 9 bases agree with TRBD1. J gave up 11 bases and V 0 bases, and 7 bases lay outside the gene matches. Germline lookup yields CDR1 MGHRA and CDR2 YSYEKL. This CDR3 region has 14 residues. The chain's CDR3 is CASSQDRDRARAFF. The CDR3 DNA reads as TGCGCCAGCAGCCAAGATCGGGACAGGGCTCGGGCTTTCTTT.

This chain uses TRBV6-1 with TRBJ2-7, with 8 nucleotides matching TRBD1. V lost 5 bases, J lost 0 bases, and 6 bases stayed unmatched. The germline CDR1 and CDR2 sequences are MNHNS and SASEGT. The CDR3 loop spans 15 amino acids. As DNA, the CDR3 is TGTGCCAGCAGTCCCAGGGGGCAAAGCTCCTACGAGCAGTACTTC. Translation gives CASSPRGQSSYEQYF.

The rearrangement uses TRBV4-3 and TRBJ1-4, with 9 bases matching TRBD1. This CDR3 region has 14 residues. Germline V CDR1 and CDR2: LGHNA, YSLEER. V lost 1 base and J lost 11; bases outside the gene matches: 5. CDR3 sequence reads: CASSQGQGVSKLFF. The CDR3, as DNA: TGCGCCAGCAGCCAAGGACAGGGGGTTTCCAAACTGTTTTTT.

The chain combines TRBV7-2 with TRBJ2-7, with 7 nucleotides matching TRBD2. Germline trimming cut 1 base from V and 3 bases from J; bases unmatched to any gene: 9. The V gene's germline CDR1 is SGHTA and CDR2 FQGNSA. The CDR3 contains 16 residues. The CDR3 coding sequence is TGTGCCAGCAGCTTAGACCCGGCGGGAGAAGGCTACGAGCAGTACTTC. Amino acid sequence: CASSLDPAGEGYEQYF.

The sample holds one count of this clone. This chain links TRBV4-1 with TRBJ2-3, with 10 positions matching TRBD2. This CDR3 spans 17 amino acids. Per the germline V gene, CDR1 is MGHRA and CDR2 is YSYEKL. Losses at the gene ends were 1 base for V and 3 bases for J; bases not matched to a gene: 7. The CDR3 reads CASSQGSPSGRTDTQYF. The DNA of the CDR3 is TGCGCCAGCAGCCAAGGGTCCCCTAGCGGGAGAACAGATACGCAGTATTTT.

This chain links TRBV4-2 with TRBJ2-1, with 12 bases fitting TRBD2. The germline V gene has CDR1 LGHNA and CDR2 YNFKEQ. Germline trimming cut 0 bases from V and 10 bases from J; bases unmatched to any gene: 7. The CDR3 is 16 residues long. CDR3 region: CASSQETTSGRAEQFF. The CDR3 DNA sequence: TGTGCCAGCAGCCAAGAGACGACTAGCGGGAGAGCCGAGCAGTTCTTC.